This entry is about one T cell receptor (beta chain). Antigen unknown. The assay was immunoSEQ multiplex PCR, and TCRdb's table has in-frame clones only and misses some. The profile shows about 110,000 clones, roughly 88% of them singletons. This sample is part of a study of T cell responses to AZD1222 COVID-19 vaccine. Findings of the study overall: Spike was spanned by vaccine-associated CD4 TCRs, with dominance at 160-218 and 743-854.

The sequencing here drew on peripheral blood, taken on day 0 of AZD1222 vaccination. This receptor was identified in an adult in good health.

The DNA of the CDR3 is TGTGCCAGCAGCTCCCCCGGTTCGTATGGCTACACCTTC. Translation: CASSSPGSYGYTF. This sequence joins TRBV9 and TRBJ1-2; D is undetermined. This CDR3 is 13 amino acids long. Germline assignment: CDR1 SGDLS and CDR2 YYNGEE. V was trimmed by 4 bases and J by 5 bases, leaving 12 bases between them.